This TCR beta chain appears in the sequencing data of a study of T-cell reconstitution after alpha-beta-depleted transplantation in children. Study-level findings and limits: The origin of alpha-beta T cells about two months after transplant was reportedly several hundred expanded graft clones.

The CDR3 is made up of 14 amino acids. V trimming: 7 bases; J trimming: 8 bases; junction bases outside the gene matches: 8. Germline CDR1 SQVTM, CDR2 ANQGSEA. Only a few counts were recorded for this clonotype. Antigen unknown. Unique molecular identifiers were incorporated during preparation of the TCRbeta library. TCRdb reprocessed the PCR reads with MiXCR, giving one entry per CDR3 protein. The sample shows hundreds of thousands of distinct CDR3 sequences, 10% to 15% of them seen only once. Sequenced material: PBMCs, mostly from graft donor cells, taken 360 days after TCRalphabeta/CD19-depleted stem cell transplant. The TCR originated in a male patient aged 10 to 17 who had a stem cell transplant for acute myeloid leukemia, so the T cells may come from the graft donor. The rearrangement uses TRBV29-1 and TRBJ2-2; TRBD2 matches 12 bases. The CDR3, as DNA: TGCAGCGCCTGGACTAGCGGGATGCGTGGGGAGCTGTTTTTT. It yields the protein CSAWTSGMRGELFF.